This TCR beta chain was captured in a study of OX40 agonist ivuxolimab in advanced cancers. Whole-study context: Patients were dosed intravenously with ivuxolimab at 0.01 to 10 mg/kg every 2 weeks. Study-level points and caveats: In general, CD8+ T cells held more expanded clones than CD4+ did, on average.

Here immunoSEQ multiplex PCR was the method, and the copy in TCRdb shows in-frame clones only, minus some. This sample has 76,000 or so clones; 80% to 90% occur once, and the top ten carry 5% to 6.5%. For this clone: The antigen is not known.

The germline CDR1 and CDR2 sequences are SGDLS and YYNGEE. Trimming pared 2 bases from V and 8 bases from J, leaving 11 bases between. This CDR3 comprises 13 residues. Sequenced material: CD4+ or CD8+ T cells sorted from blood, taken in a trial of the OX40 agonist ivuxolimab. The clonotype comes from an adult with an advanced solid tumor such as melanoma, head and neck, liver or kidney cancer. The chain uses TRBV9 and TRBJ2-1; D is possibly TRBD2 (6 bases). The CDR3 DNA follows: TGTGCCAGCAGCGTGGCCCCGGGAGATGAGCAGTTCTTC. Translating gives CASSVAPGDEQFF.